This T cell receptor beta chain was documented in a study of blood T cell repertoires in COVID-19. About the study: Collection of acute and convalescent COVID-19 samples took place in the United States, Italy and Spain.

Two negative PCRs, clearance, or symptom resolution characterized the recovered Cohort 3 donors. CDR3 length: 15 amino acids. The ends lost 3 bases at V and 6 bases at J; junction bases unmatched: 7. Germline V lookup: CDR1 MNHEY, CDR2 SMNVEV (reference sequence). Source study methods: Researchers report that nucleated cell counts were estimated from reference gene primer amplification. The protocol was immunoSEQ multiplex PCR, while the TCRdb copy is restricted to in-frame clones and leaves out a portion. For V, J and clone size, that table is used; D and trimming come from the DNA. The table shows a few hundred thousand clones, with more than 85% occurring only once.

Material for sequencing was PBMCs or T cells enriched from blood (not recorded which). The receptor's source is a woman aged 25 to 39 who had recovered from COVID-19. The chain is built from TRBV27 and TRBJ2-7, with 11 bases fitting TRBD1. The DNA of the CDR3 is TGTGCCAGCAGTTTTAAAGGGGACAGGGGGGCCGAGCAGTACTTC. Protein product: CASSFKGDRGAEQYF.